The sequence of this T cell receptor beta chain was determined in a study of T cells after yellow fever vaccination. Many counts were recorded for this clonotype. One junction end does not reproduce the germline sequence, and a read error may be involved. Germline V CDR1 and CDR2: SSHAT, FNYEAQ (reference sequence). The length of the CDR3 is 13 residues. MiXCR, applied by TCRdb to the 5' RACE reads, yields one record per CDR3 protein. The repertoire holds 400,000 to 650,000 distinct CDR3 sequences, with roughly 22% as singletons. This material consisted of PBMCs, taken approximately 22 days after the first yellow fever vaccination. This clonotype was sampled from a young man who received the YFV17D yellow fever vaccine. This sequence joins TRBV7-7 and TRBJ2-2, with unresolved D. The chain's CDR3 is CASSLSRSGELFF. The CDR3 DNA sequence: TGTGCTAGCAGCTTATCTAGGAGCGGGGAGCTGTTTTTT.